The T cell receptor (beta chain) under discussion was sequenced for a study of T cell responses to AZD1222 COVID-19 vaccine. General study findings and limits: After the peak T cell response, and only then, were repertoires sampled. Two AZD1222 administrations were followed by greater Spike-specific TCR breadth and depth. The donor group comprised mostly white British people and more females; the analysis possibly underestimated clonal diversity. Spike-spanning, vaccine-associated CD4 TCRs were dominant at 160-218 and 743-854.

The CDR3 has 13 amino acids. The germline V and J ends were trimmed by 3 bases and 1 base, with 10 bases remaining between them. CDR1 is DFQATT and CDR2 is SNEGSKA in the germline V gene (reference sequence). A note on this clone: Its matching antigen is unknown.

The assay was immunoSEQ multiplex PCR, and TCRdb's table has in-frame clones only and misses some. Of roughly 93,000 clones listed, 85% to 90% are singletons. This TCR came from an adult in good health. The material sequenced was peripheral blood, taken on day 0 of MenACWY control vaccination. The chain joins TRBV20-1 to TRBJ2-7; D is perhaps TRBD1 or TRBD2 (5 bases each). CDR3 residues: CSASWGISYEQYF. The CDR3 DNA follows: TGCAGTGCTAGTTGGGGGATTTCCTACGAGCAGTACTTC.